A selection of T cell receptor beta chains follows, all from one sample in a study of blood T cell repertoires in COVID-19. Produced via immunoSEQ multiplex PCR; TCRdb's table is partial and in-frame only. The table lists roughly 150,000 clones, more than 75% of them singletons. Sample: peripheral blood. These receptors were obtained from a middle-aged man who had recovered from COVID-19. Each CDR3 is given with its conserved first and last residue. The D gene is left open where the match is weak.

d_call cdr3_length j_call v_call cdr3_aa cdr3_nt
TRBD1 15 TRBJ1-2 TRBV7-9 CASSLIGTGFGGYTF TGTGCCAGCAGCTTAATAGGGACAGGGTTTGGTGGCTACACCTTC
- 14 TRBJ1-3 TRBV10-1 CASSEGGIGNTIYF TGCGCCAGCAGTGAAGGAGGGATCGGAAACACCATATATTTT
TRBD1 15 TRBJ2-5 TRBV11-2 CASSSPGQGKETQYF TGTGCCAGCAGCTCCCCGGGACAGGGAAAAGAGACCCAGTACTTC
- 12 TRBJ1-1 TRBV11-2 CASSLINTEAFF TGTGCCAGCAGCTTAATAAACACTGAAGCTTTCTTT
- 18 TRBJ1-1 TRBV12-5 CASGLVIPVGQGSTEAFF TGTGCTAGTGGTTTGGTGATCCCTGTGGGGCAGGGTTCCACTGAAGCTTTCTTT
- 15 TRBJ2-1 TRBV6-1 CASSEGQIGYNEQFF TGTGCCAGCAGTGAAGGACAGATAGGATACAATGAGCAGTTCTTC
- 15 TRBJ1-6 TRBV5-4 CASSLEQGSNSPLHF TGTGCCAGCAGCTTGGAGCAGGGCTCTAATTCACCCCTCCACTTT
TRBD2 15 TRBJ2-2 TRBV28 CASSGGTSGTGELFF TGTGCCAGCAGTGGGGGGACTAGCGGCACCGGGGAGCTGTTTTTT
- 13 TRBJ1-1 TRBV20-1 CSASNRENTEAFF TGCAGTGCTAGTAACAGGGAGAACACTGAAGCTTTCTTT
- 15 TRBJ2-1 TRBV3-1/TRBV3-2 CASSQDPHTNNEQFF TGTGCCAGCAGCCAAGACCCGCACACCAACAATGAGCAGTTCTTC
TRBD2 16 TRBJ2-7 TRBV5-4 CASSPGGLAGSREQYF TGTGCCAGCAGCCCTGGAGGACTAGCGGGAAGTCGCGAGCAGTACTTC